The 11 T cell receptor beta chains given below trace back to one sample, sequenced in a study of T cell responses to AZD1222 COVID-19 vaccine. Produced via immunoSEQ multiplex PCR; TCRdb's table is partial and in-frame only. The sample has 91,000 or so clones, 80% to 95% seen once. This specimen consisted of peripheral blood, obtained 28 days after the second AZD1222 dose. The receptors were gathered from an adult who received the AZD1222 COVID-19 vaccine.

V gene TRBV5-1 combines with J gene TRBJ2-1; D may be TRBD1 or TRBD2 (5 bases each). CDR1 SGHRS and CDR2 YFSETQ come from the germline V gene. V lost 2 bases, J lost 7 bases, and 16 bases lay in between. This CDR3 contains 15 residues. The CDR3 DNA reads as TGCGCCAGCAGCTTATCCGGGACGTCTAGAAATGAGCAGTTCTTC. This sequence encodes CASSLSGTSRNEQFF.

The rearrangement links TRBV2 to TRBJ1-5; 8 bases line up with TRBD1. Germline CDR1 reads SNHLY; CDR2 reads FYNNEI. The CDR3 is made up of 19 amino acids. J lost 0 bases, V lost 5 bases, and 15 bases had no gene match. CDR3 sequence: CASSRLQFGTGNSNQPQHF. CDR3 DNA: TGTGCCAGCAGTCGACTCCAGTTCGGGACAGGAAATAGCAATCAGCCCCAGCATTTT.

This clone has just one count. This rearrangement joins TRBV7-9 to TRBJ2-5, with 10 positions matching TRBD1. V lost 4 bases and J lost 3; bases outside the gene matches: 14. Germline CDR1 reads SEHNR; CDR2 reads FQNEAQ (reference sequence). The CDR3 runs 18 residues. The CDR3 reads CASSSTVQLGQGKETQYF. The CDR3 bases are TGTGCCAGCAGCTCCACAGTGCAACTGGGACAGGGGAAAGAGACCCAGTACTTC.

The count of this clone is one. The V and J genes are TRBV5-1 and TRBJ2-3; the D gene could be TRBD1 or TRBD2 (6 bases each). Trimming took off 2 bases at V and 1 base at J, with 14 bases between the two ends. Germline-derived CDR1 and CDR2 are SGHRS and YFSETQ. This CDR3 is 16 amino acids long. This chain's CDR3 is CASSLRGDTGTDTQYF. In nucleotides, the CDR3 is TGCGCCAGCAGCTTACGCGGGGACACCGGCACAGATACGCAGTATTTT.

This chain joins TRBV28 and TRBJ1-5, with 7 bases lining up with TRBD1. Trimming cost V 7 bases and J 4 bases; bases outside gene matches: 10. The CDR3 length is 15 residues. The germline V gene encodes CDR1 MDHEN and CDR2 SYDVKM. The CDR3 reads CASTLEGARNQPQHF. CDR3 DNA: TGTGCCAGCACCCTGGAGGGGGCGCGAAATCAGCCCCAGCATTTT.

V usage is TRBV7-9 and J usage is TRBJ1-1; a weak D match, TRBD1 (5 bases). V was trimmed by 3 bases and J by 0 bases, leaving 8 bases between them. CDR1 SEHNR and CDR2 FQNEAQ come from the germline V gene (reference sequence). The length of the CDR3 is 14 residues. The CDR3 DNA follows: TGTGCCAGCAGCTTCTCAGGGATGAACACTGAAGCTTTCTTT. Protein sequence: CASSFSGMNTEAFF. Full variable domain (missing parts from reference TRBV7-9 and TRBJ1-1): DTGVSQNPRHKITKRGQNVTFRCDPISEHNRLYWYRQTLGQGPEFLTYFQNEAQLEKSRLLSDRFSAERPKGSFSTLEIQRTEQGDSAMYLCASSFSGMNTEAFFGQGTRLTVV.

This clone was detected once. The V and J genes are TRBV11-3 and TRBJ2-5; D perhaps matches TRBD2 (7 bases). The CDR3 loop spans 16 amino acids. Germline-derived CDR1 and CDR2 are SGHNT and YENEEA. Trimming took off 4 bases at V and 5 bases at J, with 20 bases between the two ends. In DNA form, the CDR3 reads TGTGCCAGCAGCTCCCGTCCCCGGGGGGCGAGTGAGACCCAGTACTTC. Encoded protein: CASSSRPRGASETQYF.

The J gene is TRBJ1-2, the V gene TRBV19; unclear D gene. The length of the CDR3 is 13 residues. V lost 5 bases and J lost 1, with 8 bases in between. CDR1 and CDR2 from the germline V gene are LNHDA and SQIVND (reference sequence). In DNA, the CDR3 is TGTGCCAGTAGTGCGAGCTTTAACTATGGCTACACCTTC. It encodes CASSASFNYGYTF.

This clone was counted once. CDR3 sequence (DNA): TGTGCCTGTGGGTTCTTGAACACTGAAGCTTTCTTT. This translates into CACGFLNTEAFF. The chain links TRBV30 to TRBJ1-1; D unresolved. V was trimmed by 6 bases and J by 0 bases, leaving 8 bases between them. The CDR3 totals 12 residues. CDR1 and CDR2 from the germline V gene are GTSNPN and SVGIG (reference sequence).

The rearrangement joins TRBV5-6 to TRBJ1-6; 8 bases are shared with TRBD1. CDR1 and CDR2 (germline): SGHDT, YYEEEE. V shed 3 bases and J 10 bases; nucleotides not matched to a gene: 9. The CDR3 length is 15 residues. CDR3 sequence: CASSWTGSRMSPLHF. The CDR3 nucleotides read TGTGCCAGCAGCTGGACAGGGAGCAGGATGTCACCCCTCCACTTT. Looking up the rest from reference TRBV5-6 and TRBJ1-6 gives the full variable domain: DAGVTQSPTHLIKTRGQQVTLRCSPKSGHDTVSWYQQALGQGPQFIFQYYEEEERQRGNFPDRFSGHQFPNYSSELNVNALLLGDSALYLCASSWTGSRMSPLHFGNGTRLTVT.

The chain uses TRBV7-9 and TRBJ2-3; 12 bases are shared with TRBD2. V lost 1 base to trimming and J lost 5 bases; unmatched junction nucleotides: 4. The length of the CDR3 is 16 residues. Germline V CDR1 and CDR2: SEHNR, FQNEAQ (reference sequence). The DNA of the CDR3 is TGTGCCAGCAGCTTAGGGCTAGCGGGGGGGCAAGATACGCAGTATTTT. Its translation: CASSLGLAGGQDTQYF.